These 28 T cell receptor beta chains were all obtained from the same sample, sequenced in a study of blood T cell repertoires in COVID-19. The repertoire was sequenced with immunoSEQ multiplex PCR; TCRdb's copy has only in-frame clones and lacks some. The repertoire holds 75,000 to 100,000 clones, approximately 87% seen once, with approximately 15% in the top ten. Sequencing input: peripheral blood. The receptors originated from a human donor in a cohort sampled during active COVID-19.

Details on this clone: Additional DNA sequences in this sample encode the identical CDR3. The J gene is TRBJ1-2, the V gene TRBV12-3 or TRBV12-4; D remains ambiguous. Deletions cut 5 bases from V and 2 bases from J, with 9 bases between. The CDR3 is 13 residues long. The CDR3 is CASSPGQNYGYTF. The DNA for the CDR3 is TGTGCCAGCAGTCCTGGCCAAAACTATGGCTACACCTTC.

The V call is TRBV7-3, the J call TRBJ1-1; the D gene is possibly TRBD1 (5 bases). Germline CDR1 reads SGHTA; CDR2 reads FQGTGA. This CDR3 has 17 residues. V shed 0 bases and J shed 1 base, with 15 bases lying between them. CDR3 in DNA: TGTGCCAGCAGCTTAACCCCCCCTAGGGGCGCGAACACTGAAGCTTTCTTT. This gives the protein CASSLTPPRGANTEAFF. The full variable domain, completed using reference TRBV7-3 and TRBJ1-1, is GAGVSQTPSNKVTEKGKYVELRCDPISGHTALYWYRQSLGQGPEFLIYFQGTGAADDSGLPNDRFFAVRPEGSVSTLKIQRTERGDSAVYLCASSLTPPRGANTEAFFGQGTRLTVV.

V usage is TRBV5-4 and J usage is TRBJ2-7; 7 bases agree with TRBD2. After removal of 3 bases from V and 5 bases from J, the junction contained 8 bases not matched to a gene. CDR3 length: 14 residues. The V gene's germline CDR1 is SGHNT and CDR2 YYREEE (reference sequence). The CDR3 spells CASSYWEGTHEQYF. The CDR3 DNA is TGTGCCAGCAGCTATTGGGAGGGGACCCACGAGCAGTACTTC.

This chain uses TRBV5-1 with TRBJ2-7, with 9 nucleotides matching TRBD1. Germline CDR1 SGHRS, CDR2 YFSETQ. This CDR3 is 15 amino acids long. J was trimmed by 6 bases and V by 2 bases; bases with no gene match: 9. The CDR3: CASSFYRTGAGEQYF. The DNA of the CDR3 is TGCGCCAGCAGCTTTTATAGGACAGGGGCAGGCGAGCAGTACTTC.

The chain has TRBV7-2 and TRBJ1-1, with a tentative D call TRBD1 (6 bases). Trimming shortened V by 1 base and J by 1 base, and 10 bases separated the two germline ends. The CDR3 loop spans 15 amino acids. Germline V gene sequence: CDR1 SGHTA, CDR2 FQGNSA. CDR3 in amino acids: CASSLGVQGNTEAFF. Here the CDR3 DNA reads TGTGCCAGCAGCTTAGGGGTACAGGGGAACACTGAAGCTTTCTTT.

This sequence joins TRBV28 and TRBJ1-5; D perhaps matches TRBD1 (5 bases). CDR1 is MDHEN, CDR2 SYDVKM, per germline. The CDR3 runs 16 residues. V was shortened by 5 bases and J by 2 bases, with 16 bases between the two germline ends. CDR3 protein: CASSQAKGAGNQPQHF. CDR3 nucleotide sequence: TGTGCCAGCAGTCAGGCTAAAGGGGCTGGCAATCAGCCCCAGCATTTT.

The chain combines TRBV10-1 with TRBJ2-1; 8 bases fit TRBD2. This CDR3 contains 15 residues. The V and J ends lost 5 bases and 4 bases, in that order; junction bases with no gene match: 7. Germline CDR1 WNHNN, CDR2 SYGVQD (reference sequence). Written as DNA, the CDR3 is TGCGCCAGCAGTCGTTTCAGCGGGGGATACAATGAGCAGTTCTTC. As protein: CASSRFSGGYNEQFF.

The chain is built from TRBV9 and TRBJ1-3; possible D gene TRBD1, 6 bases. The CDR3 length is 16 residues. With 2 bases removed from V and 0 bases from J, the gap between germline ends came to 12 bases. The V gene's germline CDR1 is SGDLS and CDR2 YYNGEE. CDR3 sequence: CASSVARDNSGNTIYF. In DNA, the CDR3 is TGTGCCAGCAGCGTGGCCCGGGACAACTCTGGAAACACCATATATTTT.

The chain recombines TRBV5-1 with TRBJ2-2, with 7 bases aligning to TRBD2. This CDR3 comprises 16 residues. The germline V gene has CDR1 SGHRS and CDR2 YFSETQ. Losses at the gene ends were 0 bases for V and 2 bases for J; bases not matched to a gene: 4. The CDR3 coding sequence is TGCGCCAGCAGCTTGGCCGGCGGGGGAAACACCGGGGAGCTGTTTTTT. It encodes CASSLAGGGNTGELFF.

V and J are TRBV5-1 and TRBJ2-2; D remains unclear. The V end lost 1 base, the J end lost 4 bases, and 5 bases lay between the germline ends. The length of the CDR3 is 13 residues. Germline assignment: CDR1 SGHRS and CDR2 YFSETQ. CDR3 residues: CASSLYSTGELFF. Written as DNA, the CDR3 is TGCGCCAGCAGCTTGTACAGCACCGGGGAGCTGTTTTTT.

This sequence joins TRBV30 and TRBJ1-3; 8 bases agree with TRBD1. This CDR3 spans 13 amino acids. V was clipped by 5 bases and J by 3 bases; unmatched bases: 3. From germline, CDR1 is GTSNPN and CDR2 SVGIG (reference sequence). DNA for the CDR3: TGTGCCTGGGGACAGGGCTATGGAAACACCATATATTTT. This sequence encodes CAWGQGYGNTIYF.

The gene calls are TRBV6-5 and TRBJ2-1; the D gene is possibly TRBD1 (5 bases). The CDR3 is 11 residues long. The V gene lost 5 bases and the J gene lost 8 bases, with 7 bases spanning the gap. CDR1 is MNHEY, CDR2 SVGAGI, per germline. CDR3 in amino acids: CASSRGYEQFF. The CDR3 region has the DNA TGTGCCAGCAGTAGGGGATATGAGCAGTTCTTC.

This CDR3 reads CASSVDGDEQYF. As DNA, the CDR3 is TGCGCCAGCAGTGTGGACGGGGACGAGCAGTACTTC. This sequence joins TRBV10-1 and TRBJ2-7, with a weak D call TRBD2 (5 bases). Germline values: CDR1 WNHNN, CDR2 SYGVQD (reference sequence). The length of the CDR3 is 12 residues. Trimming took off 4 bases at V and 5 bases at J, with 9 bases between the two ends.

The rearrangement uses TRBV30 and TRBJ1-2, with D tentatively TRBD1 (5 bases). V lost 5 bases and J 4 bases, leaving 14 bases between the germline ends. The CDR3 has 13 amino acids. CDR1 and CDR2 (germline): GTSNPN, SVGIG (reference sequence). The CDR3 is CAWESGSGYGYTF. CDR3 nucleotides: TGTGCCTGGGAGTCAGGGTCGGGCTATGGCTACACCTTC.

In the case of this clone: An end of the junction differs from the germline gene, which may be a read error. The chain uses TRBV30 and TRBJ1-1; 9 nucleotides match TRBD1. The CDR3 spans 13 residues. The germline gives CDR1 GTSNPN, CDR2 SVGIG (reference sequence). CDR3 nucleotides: TGTGCCTTAACGACAGGGGGGGGACCTTCCCCCCATTTT. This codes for CALTTGGGPSPHF.

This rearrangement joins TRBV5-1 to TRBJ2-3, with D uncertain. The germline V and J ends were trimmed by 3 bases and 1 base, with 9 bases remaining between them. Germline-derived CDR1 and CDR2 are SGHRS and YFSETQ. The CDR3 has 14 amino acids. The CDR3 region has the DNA TGCGCCAGCAGCTCCGACTGGGGCACAGATACGCAGTATTTT. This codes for CASSSDWGTDTQYF.

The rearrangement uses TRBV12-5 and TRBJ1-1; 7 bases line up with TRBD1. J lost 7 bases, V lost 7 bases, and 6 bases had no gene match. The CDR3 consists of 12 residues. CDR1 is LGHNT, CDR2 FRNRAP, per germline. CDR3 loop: CASARDSYEAFF. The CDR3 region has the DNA TGTGCTAGTGCCAGGGACAGCTATGAAGCTTTCTTT.

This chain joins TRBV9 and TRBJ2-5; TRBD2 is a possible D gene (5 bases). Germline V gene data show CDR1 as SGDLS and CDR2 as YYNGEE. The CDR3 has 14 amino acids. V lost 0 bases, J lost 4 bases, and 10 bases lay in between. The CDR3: CASSVGTLTETQYF. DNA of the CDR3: TGTGCCAGCAGCGTAGGGACTCTTACAGAGACCCAGTACTTC.

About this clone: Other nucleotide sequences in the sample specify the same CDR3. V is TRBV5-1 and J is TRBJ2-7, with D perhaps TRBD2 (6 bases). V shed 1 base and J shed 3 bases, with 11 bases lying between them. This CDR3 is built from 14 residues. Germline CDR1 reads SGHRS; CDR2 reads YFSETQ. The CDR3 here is CASSLRGGGYEQYF. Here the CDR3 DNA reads TGCGCCAGCAGCTTGAGGGGAGGAGGCTACGAGCAGTACTTC.

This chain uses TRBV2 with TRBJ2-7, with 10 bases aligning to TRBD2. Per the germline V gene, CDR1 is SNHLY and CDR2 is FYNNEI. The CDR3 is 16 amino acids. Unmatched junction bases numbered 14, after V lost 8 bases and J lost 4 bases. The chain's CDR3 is CASFRLAGAAKYEQYF. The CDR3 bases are TGTGCCAGCTTCCGTCTAGCGGGAGCGGCTAAGTACGAGCAGTACTTC.

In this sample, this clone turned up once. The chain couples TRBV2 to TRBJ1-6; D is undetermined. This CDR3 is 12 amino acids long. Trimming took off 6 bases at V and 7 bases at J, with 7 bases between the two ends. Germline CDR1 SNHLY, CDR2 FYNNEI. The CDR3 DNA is TGTGCCAGCAGGGTACAGAATTCACCCCTCCACTTT. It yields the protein CASRVQNSPLHF.

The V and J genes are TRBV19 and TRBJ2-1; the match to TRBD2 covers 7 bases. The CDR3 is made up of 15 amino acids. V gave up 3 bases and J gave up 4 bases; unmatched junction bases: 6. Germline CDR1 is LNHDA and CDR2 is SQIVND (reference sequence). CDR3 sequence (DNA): TGTGCCAGTAGTATCGTAGCGGGCTCGTACAATGAGCAGTTCTTC. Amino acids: CASSIVAGSYNEQFF.

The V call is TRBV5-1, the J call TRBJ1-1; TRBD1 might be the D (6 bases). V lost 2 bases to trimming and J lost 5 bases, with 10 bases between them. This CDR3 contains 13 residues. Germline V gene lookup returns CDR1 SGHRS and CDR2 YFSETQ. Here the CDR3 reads CASSLQGRTEAFF. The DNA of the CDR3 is TGCGCCAGCAGCTTACAGGGTAGGACTGAAGCTTTCTTT.

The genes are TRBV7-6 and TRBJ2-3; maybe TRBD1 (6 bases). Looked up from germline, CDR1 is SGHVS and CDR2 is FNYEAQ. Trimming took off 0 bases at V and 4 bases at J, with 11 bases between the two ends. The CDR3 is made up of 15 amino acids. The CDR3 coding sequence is TGTGCCAGCAGCTTAGCGGGGGCCTCTGCAGATACGCAGTATTTT. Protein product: CASSLAGASADTQYF.

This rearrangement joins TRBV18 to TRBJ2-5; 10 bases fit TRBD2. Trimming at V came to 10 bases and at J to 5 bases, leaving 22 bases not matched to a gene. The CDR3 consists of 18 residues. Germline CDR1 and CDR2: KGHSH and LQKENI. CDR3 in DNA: TGTGCCACCACCGCCGCGCTAGCGGGGGACCTGAGCTGGGAGACCCAGTACTTC. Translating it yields CATTAALAGDLSWETQYF.

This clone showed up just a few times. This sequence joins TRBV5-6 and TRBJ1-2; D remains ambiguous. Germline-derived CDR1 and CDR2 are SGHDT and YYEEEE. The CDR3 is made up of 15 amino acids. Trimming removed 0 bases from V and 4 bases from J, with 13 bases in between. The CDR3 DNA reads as TGTGCCAGCAGCTTGGGAGACACTTTCTTCTATGGCTACACCTTC. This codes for CASSLGDTFFYGYTF.

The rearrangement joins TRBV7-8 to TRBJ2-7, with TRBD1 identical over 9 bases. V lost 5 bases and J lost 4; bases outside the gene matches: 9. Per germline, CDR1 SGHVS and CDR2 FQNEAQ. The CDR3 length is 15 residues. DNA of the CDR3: TGTGCCAGCAGCCGGTGGGACAGGGAAACTTACGAGCAGTACTTC. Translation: CASSRWDRETYEQYF.

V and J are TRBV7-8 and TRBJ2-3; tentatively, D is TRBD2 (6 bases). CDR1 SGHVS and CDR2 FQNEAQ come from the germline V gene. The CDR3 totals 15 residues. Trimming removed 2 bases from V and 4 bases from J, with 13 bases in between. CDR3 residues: CASSLRSGGSDTQYF. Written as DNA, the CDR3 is TGTGCCAGCAGCTTAAGGTCCGGGGGATCAGATACGCAGTATTTT. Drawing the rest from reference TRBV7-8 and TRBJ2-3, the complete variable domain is GAGVSQSPRYKVAKRGQDVALRCDPISGHVSLFWYQQALGQGPEFLTYFQNEAQLDKSGLPSDRFFAERPEGSVSTLKIQRTQQEDSAVYLCASSLRSGGSDTQYFGPGTRLTVL.